What follows is one TCR beta chain and its context. Its antigen is undetermined. Assay used: immunoSEQ multiplex PCR; TCRdb lists only in-frame clones, some missing. This sample has 26,000 or so clones, with around three quarters found just once. This specimen comes from a study of PD-1 blockade in classical Hodgkin lymphoma. Study conclusions and caveats: Repertoire difference causes, possibly disease activity or prior therapy, remain undefined. The CD4+ diversity rise by C4D1 was clearest in complete responders.

The CDR3 runs 17 residues. Per the germline V gene, CDR1 is SGHVS and CDR2 is FQNEAQ. Trimming left V 5 bases short and J 0 bases short, with 17 bases between. Time point given: cycle 4 day 1 (C4D1), after five to seven weeks of nivolumab. Relapse was seen in all patients after autologous stem cell transplantation, and brentuximab vedotin exposure was variable. The source was peripheral blood mononuclear cells (PBMCs), collected before the fourth cycle of nivolumab. The chain links TRBV7-8 to TRBJ2-1; TRBD1 is a possible D gene (6 bases). This TCR was sampled from a human donor with classical Hodgkin lymphoma. The CDR3 loop reads CASSPDSAMSSYNEQFF. The DNA of the CDR3 is TGTGCCAGCAGCCCGGACAGTGCCATGAGCTCCTACAATGAGCAGTTCTTC.